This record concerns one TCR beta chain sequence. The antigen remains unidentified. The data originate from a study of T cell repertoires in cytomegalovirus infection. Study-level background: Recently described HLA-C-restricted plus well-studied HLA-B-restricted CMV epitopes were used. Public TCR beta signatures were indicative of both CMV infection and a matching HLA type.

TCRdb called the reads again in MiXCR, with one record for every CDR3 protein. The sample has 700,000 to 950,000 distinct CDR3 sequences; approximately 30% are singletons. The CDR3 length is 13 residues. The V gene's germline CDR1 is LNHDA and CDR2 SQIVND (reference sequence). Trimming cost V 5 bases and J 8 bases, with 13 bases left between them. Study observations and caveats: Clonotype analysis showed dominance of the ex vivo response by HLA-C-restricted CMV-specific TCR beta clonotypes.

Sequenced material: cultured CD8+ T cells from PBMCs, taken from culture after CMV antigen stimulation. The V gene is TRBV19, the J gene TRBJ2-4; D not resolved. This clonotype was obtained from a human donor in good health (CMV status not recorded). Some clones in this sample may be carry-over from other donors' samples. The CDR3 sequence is CASSAGAVHIQYF. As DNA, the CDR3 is TGTGCCAGTAGTGCAGGAGCAGTACACATTCAGTACTTC. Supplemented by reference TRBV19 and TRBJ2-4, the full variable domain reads DGGITQSPKYLFRKEGQNVTLSCEQNLNHDAMYWYRQDPGQGLRLIYYSQIVNDFQKGDIAEGYSVSREKKESFPLTVTSAQKNPTAFYLCASSAGAVHIQYFGAGTRLSVL.